This entry lists 20 T cell receptor beta chains sequenced from one sample in a study of T-cell reconstitution after alpha-beta-depleted transplantation in children listed by TCRdb under 2016. Receptor amplification or capture employed PCR. Sequencing was carried out with an Illumina HiSeq 2500. To normalize quantification of the TCRbeta repertoire, the TCR libraries were built with molecular barcoding that relied on unique molecular identifiers. The raw public data were reprocessed by TCRdb itself: fastp quality trimming at Q25, MiXCR clonotype calling, in-frame beta chains only. CDR3 protein duplicates are merged, each entry listing the most common genes and DNA. Within this sample are around 300,000 distinct CDR3 sequences, with roughly 25% of them counted one time only. The leading ten clones occupy approximately 9.9% of the sample. Read against the paper, the sample's treatment or condition label means: allogeneic hematopoietic cell transplantation with graft depleted of TCRalphabeta T cells and CD19 B cells.

The sequences come from PBMCs, mostly from graft donor cells, collected 180 days after TCRalphabeta/CD19-depleted stem cell transplant. These receptors were obtained from a male patient aged 10 to 17 who had a stem cell transplant for acute lymphoblastic leukemia, so the T cells may come from the graft donor.

The gene calls are TRBV7-9 and TRBJ2-7; D gene unclear. The germline CDR1 and CDR2 sequences are SEHNR and FQNEAQ (reference sequence). The CDR3 totals 13 residues. The V gene lost 2 bases and the J gene lost 3 bases, with 8 bases spanning the gap. The CDR3 reads CASSLRDFYEQYF. Written as DNA, the CDR3 is TGTGCCAGCAGCTTAAGGGATTTCTACGAGCAGTACTTC.

The J gene is TRBJ2-4, the V gene TRBV4-1, with D unresolved. The CDR3 spans 14 residues. Looked up from germline, CDR1 is MGHRA and CDR2 is YSYEKL. V was clipped by 1 base and J by 7 bases, with 11 bases between them. The CDR3 bases are TGCGCCAGCAGCCAAGGAAGGGTGGGCAACATTCAGTACTTC. Translated, it gives CASSQGRVGNIQYF.

V gene TRBV11-2 combines with J gene TRBJ2-7; either TRBD1 or TRBD2 may supply D (5 bases each). CDR1 and CDR2 (germline): SGHAT, FQNNGV. This CDR3 has 15 residues. The germline V and J ends were trimmed by 1 base and 5 bases, with 15 bases remaining between them. The CDR3 region has the DNA TGTGCCAGCAGCTTAGCCCCCTGGGGGAAACACGAGCAGTACTTC. Translated, it gives CASSLAPWGKHEQYF. The full variable domain, with the rest looked up from reference TRBV11-2 and TRBJ2-7, is EAGVAQSPRYKIIEKRQSVAFWCNPISGHATLYWYQQILGQGPKLLIQFQNNGVVDDSQLPKDRFSAERLKGVDSTLKIQPAKLEDSAVYLCASSLAPWGKHEQYFGPGTRLTVT.

V and J are TRBV29-1 and TRBJ2-7; 7 nucleotides line up with TRBD1. The CDR3 totals 15 residues. The ends lost 0 bases at V and 2 bases at J; junction bases unmatched: 7. CDR1 and CDR2 from the germline V gene are SQVTM and ANQGSEA. The DNA for the CDR3 is TGCAGCGTTGAAGATCGTGACAGGGCCCCCTACGAGCAGTACTTC. Translation gives CSVEDRDRAPYEQYF.

This clonotype was observed a handful of times. This chain joins TRBV15 and TRBJ1-5; D may be TRBD1 (5 bases). CDR1 is LNHNV, CDR2 YYDKDF, per germline (reference sequence). The CDR3 has 16 amino acids. Trimming took off 4 bases at V and 5 bases at J, with 18 bases between the two ends. The CDR3 DNA reads as TGTGCCACCAGCAAAGGAATAGGAGGGGAGTATCAGCCCCAGCATTTT. Residues: CATSKGIGGEYQPQHF. The variable domain in full, with the rest retrieved from reference TRBV15 and TRBJ1-5, is DAMVIQNPRYQVTQFGKPVTLSCSQTLNHNVMYWYQQKSSQAPKLLFHYYDKDFNNEADTPDNFQSRRPNTSFCFLDIRSPGLGDTAMYLCATSKGIGGEYQPQHFGDGTRLSIL.

In this sample, this clonotype turned up a few times. The CDR3 spells CASSLGTSGTDTQYF. The CDR3 DNA follows: TGCGCCAGCAGCTTGGGGACTAGCGGCACAGATACGCAGTATTTT. The chain joins TRBV5-1 to TRBJ2-3; the match to TRBD2 covers 9 bases. The germline V gene encodes CDR1 SGHRS and CDR2 YFSETQ. There are 15 residues in the CDR3. J gave up 1 base and V 0 bases, and 0 bases lay outside the gene matches.

The J gene is TRBJ2-1, the V gene TRBV11-2; 10 bases align to TRBD2. This CDR3 has 17 residues. Trimming at V came to 4 bases and at J to 2 bases, leaving 8 bases not matched to a gene. Germline CDR1 is SGHAT and CDR2 is FQNNGV. CDR3 in DNA: TGTGCCAGCAGCTCGATTTTAGCGGGAGGCGCCTACAATGAGCAGTTCTTC. Encoded protein: CASSSILAGGAYNEQFF.

The chain is built from TRBV5-1 and TRBJ2-3; D not certain. This CDR3 comprises 12 residues. Germline-derived CDR1 and CDR2 are SGHRS and YFSETQ. The germline V and J ends were trimmed by 0 bases and 5 bases, with 4 bases remaining between them. The CDR3 here is CASSLDLDTQYF. CDR3 DNA: TGCGCCAGCAGCTTGGATCTAGATACGCAGTATTTT. The full variable domain, in which reference TRBV5-1 and TRBJ2-3 provide the parts outside the CDR3, is KAGVTQTPRYLIKTRGQQVTLSCSPISGHRSVSWYQQTPGQGLQFLFEYFSETQRNKGNFPGRFSGRQFSNSRSEMNVSTLELGDSALYLCASSLDLDTQYFGPGTRLTVL.

This clonotype has a handful of counts. J is TRBJ2-3 and V is TRBV7-3; 11 bases fit TRBD2. Germline assignment: CDR1 SGHTA and CDR2 FQGTGA. The CDR3 is 15 residues long. V shed 4 bases and J 1 base; nucleotides not matched to a gene: 1. The CDR3 region is CASSSGLAGTDTQYF. Here the CDR3 DNA reads TGTGCCAGCAGCTCGGGACTAGCGGGCACAGATACGCAGTATTTT.

The chain carries TRBV24-1 and TRBJ2-5; D is possibly TRBD1 (5 bases). Germline lookup yields CDR1 KGHDR and CDR2 SFDVKD. V shed 6 bases and J shed 0 bases, with 7 bases lying between them. The CDR3 has 13 amino acids. As DNA, the CDR3 is TGTGCCACCAGTAGGGGCCACCAAGAGACCCAGTACTTC. This gives the protein CATSRGHQETQYF.

The J gene is TRBJ2-1, the V gene TRBV20-1; tentatively, D is TRBD2 (7 bases). This CDR3 is built from 14 residues. CDR1 is DFQATT, CDR2 SNEGSKA, per germline (reference sequence). The V end lost 3 bases, the J end lost 5 bases, and 14 bases lay between the germline ends. As DNA, the CDR3 is TGCAGTGCTAGCGGGGGGCTCAGGGACAATGAGCAGTTCTTC. This codes for CSASGGLRDNEQFF.

A few counts support this clonotype. The chain is built from TRBV4-2 and TRBJ2-1; 12 bases align to TRBD2. Germline V gene data show CDR1 as LGHNA and CDR2 as YNFKEQ. CDR3 length equals 19 residues. V was clipped by 3 bases and J by 5 bases; unmatched bases: 14. CDR3 residues: CASSHLAGGRAYPDNEQFF. Here the CDR3 DNA reads TGTGCCAGCAGCCACCTAGCGGGAGGGCGGGCGTACCCCGACAATGAGCAGTTCTTC.

This clonotype has only a few counts. At one of its ends the junction is not consistent with the germline gene, which may arise from a read error. This rearrangement joins TRBV7-9 to TRBJ2-7, with TRBD2 as a possible D gene (5 bases). This CDR3 contains 17 residues. Germline CDR1 is SEHNR and CDR2 is FQNEAQ (reference sequence). The CDR3 nucleotides read TGTGCCAGCACCTTATCCCTGACAACTAGGGTCTCCTACGAGCAGTACTTC. Its protein product is CASTLSLTTRVSYEQYF.

In its sample, this clonotype was seen a few times. This sequence joins TRBV12-3 or TRBV12-4 and TRBJ2-3; no reliable D call. V was shortened by 3 bases and J by 4 bases, with 5 bases between the two germline ends. This CDR3 has 12 amino acids. The CDR3 DNA sequence: TGTGCCAGCAGTTTCCCCCCAGATACGCAGTATTTT. The encoded protein is CASSFPPDTQYF.

The rearrangement joins TRBV4-1 to TRBJ1-3; possible D gene TRBD1, 5 bases. Germline loops: CDR1 MGHRA, CDR2 YSYEKL. CDR3 length: 17 amino acids. Deletions cut 0 bases from V and 2 bases from J, with 14 bases between. The CDR3 sequence is CASSQENRGRPGNTIYF. In nucleotides, the CDR3 is TGCGCCAGCAGCCAAGAAAACCGGGGCAGGCCTGGAAACACCATATATTTT.

The chain joins TRBV29-1 to TRBJ2-7; D unresolved. The germline CDR1 and CDR2 sequences are SQVTM and ANQGSEA. Deletions cut 7 bases from V and 0 bases from J, with 13 bases between. The CDR3 has 13 amino acids. The CDR3: CSAAGYSSYEQYF. The CDR3 coding sequence is TGCAGCGCAGCAGGATACAGCTCCTACGAGCAGTACTTC.

This clonotype was seen more than once but under ten times. V and J are TRBV5-1 and TRBJ1-2; 9 nucleotides align to TRBD1. Trimming at V came to 4 bases and at J to 5 bases, leaving 12 bases not matched to a gene. The CDR3 totals 16 residues. Germline V gene lookup returns CDR1 SGHRS and CDR2 YFSETQ. CDR3 region: CASSTWTGATFYGYTF. CDR3 nucleotides: TGCGCCAGCAGCACCTGGACAGGGGCAACCTTTTATGGCTACACCTTC.

The chain uses TRBV5-1 and TRBJ2-3; D unclear. Trimming stripped 0 bases from V and 3 bases from J, with 11 bases between. The CDR3 runs 15 residues. Germline V CDR1 and CDR2: SGHRS, YFSETQ. For the CDR3, the DNA is TGCGCCAGCAGCTTGGGAGCGCGTGTGACAGATACGCAGTATTTT. Translation: CASSLGARVTDTQYF.

The chain employs TRBV24-1 and TRBJ1-5; maybe TRBD1 (6 bases). Trimming removed 2 bases at V and 2 bases at J, with 15 bases between. This CDR3 is 17 amino acids long. Germline V gene data show CDR1 as KGHDR and CDR2 as SFDVKD. CDR3 protein: CATSDSNLRGGNQPQHF. The CDR3 DNA reads TGTGCCACCAGTGATTCTAACCTCAGGGGAGGCAATCAGCCCCAGCATTTT.

This clonotype was seen more than once but under ten times. The chain combines TRBV27 with TRBJ2-7, with D possibly being TRBD2 (5 bases). Germline loops: CDR1 MNHEY, CDR2 SMNVEV (reference sequence). The CDR3 covers 14 residues. The V end was cut by 4 bases, the J end by 0 bases, with 10 bases between. The CDR3 nucleotides read TGTGCCAGCAGTTCACGGGGATACTCCTACGAGCAGTACTTC. Translated, it gives CASSSRGYSYEQYF.